Listed here is a single TCR beta chain. This table comes from immunoSEQ multiplex PCR, and its TCRdb copy is limited to in-frame clones, with some not included. Of hundreds of thousands of clones listed, roughly 87% are singletons. This record belongs to a study of control samples from healthy donors and cancer patients. The V and J ends lost 5 bases and 14 bases respectively, with 9 bases between them. CDR1 is DFQATT and CDR2 is SNEGSKA in the germline V gene (reference sequence). CDR3 length: 8 amino acids. This clonotype originated in a woman between 55 and 75 years old with lung cancer. The specimen was PBMCs. This chain links TRBV20-1 with TRBJ1-2, with D hard to call. The CDR3 sequence: CSAGDRTF. The CDR3 DNA reads as TGCAGTGCTGGGGATCGAACCTTC.